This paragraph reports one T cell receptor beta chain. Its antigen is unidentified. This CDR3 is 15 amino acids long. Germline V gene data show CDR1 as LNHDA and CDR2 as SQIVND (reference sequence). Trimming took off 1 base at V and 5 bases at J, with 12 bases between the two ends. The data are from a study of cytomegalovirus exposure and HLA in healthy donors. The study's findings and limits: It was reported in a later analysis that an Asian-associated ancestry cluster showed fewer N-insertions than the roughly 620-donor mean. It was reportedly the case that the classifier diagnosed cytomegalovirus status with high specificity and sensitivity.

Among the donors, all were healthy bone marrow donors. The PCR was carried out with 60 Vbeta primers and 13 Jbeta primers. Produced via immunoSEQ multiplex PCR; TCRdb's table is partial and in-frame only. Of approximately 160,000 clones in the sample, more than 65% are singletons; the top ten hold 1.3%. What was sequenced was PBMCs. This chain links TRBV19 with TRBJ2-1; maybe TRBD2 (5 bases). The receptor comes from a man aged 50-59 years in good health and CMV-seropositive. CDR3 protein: CASSIGTVGNNEQFF. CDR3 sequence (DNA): TGTGCCAGTAGTATAGGGACTGTTGGGAACAATGAGCAGTTCTTC.